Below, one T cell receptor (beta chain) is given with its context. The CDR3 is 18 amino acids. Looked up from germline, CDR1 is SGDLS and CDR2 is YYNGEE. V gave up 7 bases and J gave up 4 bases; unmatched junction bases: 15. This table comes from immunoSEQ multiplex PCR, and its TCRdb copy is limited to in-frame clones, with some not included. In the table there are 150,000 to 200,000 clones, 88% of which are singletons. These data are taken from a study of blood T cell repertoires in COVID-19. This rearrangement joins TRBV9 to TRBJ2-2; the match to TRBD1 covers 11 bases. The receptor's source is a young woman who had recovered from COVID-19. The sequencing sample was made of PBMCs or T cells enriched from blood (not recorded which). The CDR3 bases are TGTGCCAGCCACGCCAGGACAGGGGGCGGAGTAACCACCGGGGAGCTGTTTTTT. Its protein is CASHARTGGGVTTGELFF.